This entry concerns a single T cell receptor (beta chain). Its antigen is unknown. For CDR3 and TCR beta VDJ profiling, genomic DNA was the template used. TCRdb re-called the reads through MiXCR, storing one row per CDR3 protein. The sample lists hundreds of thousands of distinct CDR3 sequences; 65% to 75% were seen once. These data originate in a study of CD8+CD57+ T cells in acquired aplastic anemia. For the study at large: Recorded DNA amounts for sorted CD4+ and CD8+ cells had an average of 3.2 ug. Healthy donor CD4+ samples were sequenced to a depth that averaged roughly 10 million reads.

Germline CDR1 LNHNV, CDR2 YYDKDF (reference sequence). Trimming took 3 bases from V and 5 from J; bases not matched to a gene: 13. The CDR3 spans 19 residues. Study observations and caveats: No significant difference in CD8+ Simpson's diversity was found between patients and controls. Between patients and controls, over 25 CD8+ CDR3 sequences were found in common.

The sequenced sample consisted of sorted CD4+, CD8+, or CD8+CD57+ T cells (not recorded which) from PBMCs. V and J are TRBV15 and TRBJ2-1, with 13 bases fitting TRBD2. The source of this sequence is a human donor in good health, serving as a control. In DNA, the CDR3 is TGTGCCACCAGCAGGCCGGGACTAGCGGGACTACCGAGGGACAATGAGCAGTTCTTC. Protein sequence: CATSRPGLAGLPRDNEQFF.